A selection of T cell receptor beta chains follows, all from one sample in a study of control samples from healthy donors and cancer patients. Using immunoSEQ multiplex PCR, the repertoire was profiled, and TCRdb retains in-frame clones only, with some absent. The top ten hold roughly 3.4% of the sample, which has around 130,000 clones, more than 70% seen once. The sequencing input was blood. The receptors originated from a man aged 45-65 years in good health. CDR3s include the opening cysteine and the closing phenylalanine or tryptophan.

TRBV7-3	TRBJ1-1	CASSWGGNTEAFF
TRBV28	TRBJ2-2	CASSSHGDGYGELFF
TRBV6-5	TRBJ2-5	CASKGPIGETQYF
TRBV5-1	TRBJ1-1	CASRRDDAQMKNTEAFF
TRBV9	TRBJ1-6	CASSVDQGGGLTLHF
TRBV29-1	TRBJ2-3	CSAGRGQGTDTQYF
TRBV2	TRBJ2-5	CASGRQEQETQYF
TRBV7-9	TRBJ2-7	CASSLGSYEQYF
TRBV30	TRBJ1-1	CAWSGQGTEAFF
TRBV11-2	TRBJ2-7	CASSLMDYEQYF
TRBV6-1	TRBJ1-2	CASSDPGGSGHYGYTF
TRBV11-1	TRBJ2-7	CASSTRQGHYEQYF
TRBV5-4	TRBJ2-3	CASSPGAGGPWHTQYF
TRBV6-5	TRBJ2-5	CANSEGTGKTETQYF
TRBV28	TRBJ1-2	CASSLPGQGLSGYTF
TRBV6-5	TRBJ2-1	CASSYQASGVTEQFF
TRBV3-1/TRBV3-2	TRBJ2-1	CASTRTGPNEQFF
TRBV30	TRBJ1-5	CAWSRGINQPQHF
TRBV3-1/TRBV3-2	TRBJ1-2	CASSHPGGGRYGYTF
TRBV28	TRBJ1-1	CASSFGPKAFF
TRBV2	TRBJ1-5	CASSEGSNQPQHF
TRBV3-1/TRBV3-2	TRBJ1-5	CASSPVGYQPQHF
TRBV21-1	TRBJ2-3	CASSKRRFRTDTQYF
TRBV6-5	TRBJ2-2	CASSSNNGELFF
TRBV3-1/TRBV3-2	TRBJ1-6	CASSFRTGDSPLHF
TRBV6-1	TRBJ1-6	CASSEGGPIVYNSPLHF
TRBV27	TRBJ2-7	CASSSSGRRSYEQYF
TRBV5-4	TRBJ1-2	CASSLLRDRYNYGYTF
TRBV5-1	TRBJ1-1	CASSDGRDRQNTEAFF
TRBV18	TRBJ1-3	CASSPFRASGNTIYF
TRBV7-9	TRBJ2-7	CASKIGAGLSYEQYF
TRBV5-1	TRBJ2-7	CASSPQGAYEQYF
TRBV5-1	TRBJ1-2	CASSVGQGWDGYTF
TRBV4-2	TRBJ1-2	CASSQDRGEQYGYTF
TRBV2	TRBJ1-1	CASSSDRGNTEAFF
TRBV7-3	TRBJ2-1	CASSSGTGSYNEQFF
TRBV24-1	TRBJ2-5	CATSDLGGGETQYF
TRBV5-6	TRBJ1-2	CASSLGLGTYYGYTF
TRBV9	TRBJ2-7	CASSYGTGGTYEQYF
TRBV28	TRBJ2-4	CASSLPGGAKNIQYF
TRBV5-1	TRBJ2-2	CADRQGGSNTGELFF